The source of this TCR beta chain is a study of vaccination effects on CD4 cells after COVID-19. Study information: Vaccination of participants consisted of two doses of either the BNT162b2 or mRNA-1273 vaccine.

Repertoires were generated with immunoSEQ multiplex PCR, while TCRdb's copy carries only in-frame clones and drops some. Among 55,000 to 80,000 clones listed, 75% to 85% were seen once. J was trimmed by 14 bases and V by 2 bases; bases with no gene match: 13. CDR3 length equals 14 residues. Per the germline V gene, CDR1 is SGHTA and CDR2 is FQGNSA. In the ViraFEST assay, antigen-specific CD4+ clonotypes were identified by expansion after peptide-pool stimulation. Investigators separated out CD4+ T cells once about eleven days of culture had passed. People in the vaccine group had not been infected with SARS-CoV-2 before, and their nucleocapsid antibodies were negative. With approximately 9.8 ug/ml peptides and around 10 IU/ml IL-2, fewer than 2.5 million PBMC per well were cultured. Comment on this clone: Antigen: not known.

The receptor was derived from a human donor who received a COVID-19 vaccine. The rearrangement uses TRBV7-2 and TRBJ1-1; 8 positions agree with TRBD1. The specimen was CD4+ T cells from PBMCs cultured with SARS-CoV-2 spike peptides, collected before COVID-19 vaccination. In DNA form, the CDR3 reads TGTGCCAGCAGCTTACAAGATAGTTGGGACAGGCGGTTCTTT. This gives the protein CASSLQDSWDRRFF.